A single sample is the source of the 14 T cell receptor beta chains below, sequenced in a study of blood T cell repertoires in COVID-19. Clones were sequenced by immunoSEQ multiplex PCR, and TCRdb holds only the in-frame ones, with some missing. The repertoire holds about 200,000 clones, with around four fifths as singletons. Sequences were obtained from peripheral blood. Every receptor here comes from a woman aged 80 or over with COVID-19, enrolled during active disease.

The chain couples TRBV28 to TRBJ1-6, with 9 nucleotides matching TRBD1. The junction had 14 bases not matched to a gene; V was cut back by 7 bases and J by 10 bases. This CDR3 region has 16 residues. CDR1 and CDR2 from the germline V gene are MDHEN and SYDVKM. The CDR3 DNA reads as TGTGCCAGCACTTCAACAGGGGGCTCGGCCGGGTCACCCCTCCACTTT. Its protein is CASTSTGGSAGSPLHF.

The rearrangement links TRBV11-2 to TRBJ2-1, with 8 bases matching TRBD2. Germline V gives CDR1 SGHAT, CDR2 FQNNGV. CDR3 length: 15 amino acids. With 3 bases clipped from V and 6 bases from J, the junction kept 7 bases outside the gene matches. The CDR3 DNA reads as TGTGCCAGCAGCTTCGGTAGCGGGAACGCCAATGAGCAGTTCTTC. Translation: CASSFGSGNANEQFF. Combining the CDR3 with reference TRBV11-2 and TRBJ2-1 gives the whole variable domain EAGVAQSPRYKIIEKRQSVAFWCNPISGHATLYWYQQILGQGPKLLIQFQNNGVVDDSQLPKDRFSAERLKGVDSTLKIQPAKLEDSAVYLCASSFGSGNANEQFFGPGTRLTVL.

The V gene is TRBV6-5, the J gene TRBJ1-2, with a possible D match to TRBD1 (6 bases). Germline values: CDR1 MNHEY, CDR2 SVGAGI. The CDR3 loop spans 12 amino acids. V was pared by 6 bases and J by 5 bases, with 10 bases between. As DNA, the CDR3 is TGTGCCAGCAGGGACAGCCGTTATGGCTACACCTTC. It is translated as CASRDSRYGYTF.

The chain employs TRBV5-1 and TRBJ2-7; D perhaps matches TRBD2 (5 bases). The CDR3 runs to 14 residues. The V gene lost 3 bases and the J gene lost 2 bases, with 12 bases spanning the gap. In germline, CDR1 is SGHRS, CDR2 YFSETQ. The CDR3 reads CASSSGMITYEQYF. The CDR3 DNA reads as TGCGCCAGCAGCTCCGGGATGATCACCTACGAGCAGTACTTC.

This sequence joins TRBV7-6 and TRBJ1-1; 10 bases map to TRBD1. This CDR3 has 15 residues. The J segment lost 3 bases and the V segment lost 11 bases, leaving 12 bases of the junction unmatched. CDR1 and CDR2 from the germline V gene are SGHVS and FNYEAQ. The CDR3 DNA reads TGTGCCTTCGACAGGGGGCGGTTGTCGGACACTGAAGCTTTCTTT. It yields the protein CAFDRGRLSDTEAFF.

This clone was recorded only once. The rearrangement uses TRBV7-2 and TRBJ2-7, with TRBD1 identical over 12 bases. This CDR3 has 16 amino acids. Germline-derived CDR1 and CDR2 are SGHTA and FQGNSA. The trim removed 4 bases at V and 0 bases at J, leaving 4 bases unmatched. The CDR3 spells CASSSGTGGHSYEQYF. The CDR3, as DNA: TGTGCCAGCAGCTCTGGGACAGGGGGCCACTCCTACGAGCAGTACTTC.

The chain has TRBV19 and TRBJ2-3, with 7 bases aligning to TRBD1. With V trimmed by 2 bases and J by 2 bases, 4 bases remained unmatched. Germline V gives CDR1 LNHDA, CDR2 SQIVND (reference sequence). The CDR3 length is 15 residues. The CDR3 reads CASSIRTGFTDTQYF. Written as DNA, the CDR3 is TGTGCCAGTAGTATACGGACAGGATTCACAGATACGCAGTATTTT.

J is TRBJ2-1 and V is TRBV7-3; TRBD2 matches 11 bases. Trimming took 0 bases from V and 8 from J; bases not matched to a gene: 9. The CDR3 consists of 17 residues. The germline V gene has CDR1 SGHTA and CDR2 FQGTGA. For the CDR3, the DNA is TGTGCCAGCAGCTTAACCCCAACTAGCGGGAGCAGGGATGAGCAGTTCTTC. Residues: CASSLTPTSGSRDEQFF. Together with reference TRBV7-3 and TRBJ2-1, the CDR3 gives the full variable domain: GAGVSQTPSNKVTEKGKYVELRCDPISGHTALYWYRQSLGQGPEFLIYFQGTGAADDSGLPNDRFFAVRPEGSVSTLKIQRTERGDSAVYLCASSLTPTSGSRDEQFFGPGTRLTVL.

This clone was observed once. The rearrangement joins TRBV5-6 to TRBJ1-1; unclear D gene. The germline V gene encodes CDR1 SGHDT and CDR2 YYEEEE. The V and J ends lost 7 bases and 0 bases respectively, with 13 bases between them. This CDR3 region has 14 residues. In nucleotides, the CDR3 is TGTGCCAGCGGGCCACGGATCATGAACACTGAAGCTTTCTTT. Its translation: CASGPRIMNTEAFF.

The chain couples TRBV27 to TRBJ2-2; 8 bases map to TRBD2. This CDR3 is 15 amino acids long. Trimming at V came to 4 bases and at J to 4 bases, leaving 5 bases not matched to a gene. Per germline, CDR1 MNHEY and CDR2 SMNVEV (reference sequence). CDR3 sequence reads: CASSSLADLTGELFF. The CDR3 DNA sequence: TGTGCCAGCAGTTCACTAGCGGACCTCACCGGGGAGCTGTTTTTT.

The V call is TRBV6-5, the J call TRBJ1-2; 8 bases agree with TRBD1. Losses at the gene ends were 6 bases for V and 4 bases for J; bases not matched to a gene: 10. This CDR3 spans 15 amino acids. Germline values: CDR1 MNHEY, CDR2 SVGAGI. CDR3 residues: CASSLRPDRGYGYTF. CDR3 coding DNA: TGTGCCAGCAGCCTCCGGCCAGACAGGGGCTATGGCTACACCTTC.

The chain is built from TRBV18 and TRBJ1-2; D unclear. The CDR3 is 13 amino acids. Per germline, CDR1 KGHSH and CDR2 LQKENI. V was shortened by 3 bases and J by 2 bases, with 7 bases between the two germline ends. CDR3 amino acids: CASSPRENYGYTF. The CDR3 DNA reads TGTGCCAGCTCACCGAGGGAAAACTATGGCTACACCTTC.

The chain couples TRBV11-3 to TRBJ2-7, with 8 positions matching TRBD1. CDR3 length equals 15 residues. The ends lost 5 bases at V and 3 bases at J; junction bases unmatched: 9. Per the germline V gene, CDR1 is SGHNT and CDR2 is YENEEA. The CDR3 sequence: CASSPGGLPFYEQYF. As DNA, the CDR3 is TGTGCCAGCAGCCCAGGGGGCCTGCCGTTCTACGAGCAGTACTTC.

This chain uses TRBV11-1 with TRBJ1-2; tentatively, D is TRBD1 (5 bases). V gave up 6 bases and J gave up 5 bases, with 10 bases separating them. This CDR3 is 12 amino acids long. The germline V gene encodes CDR1 SGHAT and CDR2 FQDESV (reference sequence). This chain's CDR3 is CASSYDSYGYTF. The CDR3, as DNA: TGTGCCAGCAGTTACGACAGTTATGGCTACACCTTC.